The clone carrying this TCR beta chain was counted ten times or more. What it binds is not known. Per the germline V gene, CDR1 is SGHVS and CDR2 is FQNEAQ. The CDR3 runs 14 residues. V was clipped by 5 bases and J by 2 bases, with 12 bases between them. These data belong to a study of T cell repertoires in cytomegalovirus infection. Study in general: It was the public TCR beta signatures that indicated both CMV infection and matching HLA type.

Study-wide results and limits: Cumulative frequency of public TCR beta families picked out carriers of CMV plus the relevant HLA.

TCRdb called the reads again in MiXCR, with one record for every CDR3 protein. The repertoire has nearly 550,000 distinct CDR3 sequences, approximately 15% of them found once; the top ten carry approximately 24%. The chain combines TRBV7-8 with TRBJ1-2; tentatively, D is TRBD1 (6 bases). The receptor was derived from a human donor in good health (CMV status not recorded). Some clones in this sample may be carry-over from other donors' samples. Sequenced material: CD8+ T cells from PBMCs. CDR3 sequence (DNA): TGTGCCAGCAGCACTGACCAGGGGAACTATGGCTACACCTTC. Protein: CASSTDQGNYGYTF.